This TCR beta chain comes out of a study of T cell clones after liver transplantation. Study-level information: Post-transplant blood was tracked for graft-donor-reactive T cell clones identified in a pre-transplant mixed lymphocyte reaction. Findings of the study overall: The donor-reactive repertoire was only partly measurable in a couple of subjects, lacking donor cells. Post-transplant, graft-donor-reactive CD4 TCRbeta sequences in blood dropped significantly in most of the 8 subjects.

Notes on this clone: Its antigen is unidentified.

V shed 5 bases and J shed 6 bases, with 5 bases lying between them. Germline lookup yields CDR1 MDHEN and CDR2 SYDVKM. This CDR3 is built from 11 residues. Sequenced by immunoSEQ multiplex PCR; TCRdb stores in-frame clones only, minus some. The table has tens of thousands of clones, around two thirds seen once. Specimen: CD4+ T cells from blood, collected at the approximately 15-month timepoint. This receptor was obtained from a human patient who received a liver transplant. Some T cells may have originated in the graft donor. This chain connects TRBV28 to TRBJ2-1, with D unresolved. The CDR3 loop is CASSGFNEQFF. The CDR3 coding sequence is TGTGCCAGCAGTGGGTTCAATGAGCAGTTCTTC.